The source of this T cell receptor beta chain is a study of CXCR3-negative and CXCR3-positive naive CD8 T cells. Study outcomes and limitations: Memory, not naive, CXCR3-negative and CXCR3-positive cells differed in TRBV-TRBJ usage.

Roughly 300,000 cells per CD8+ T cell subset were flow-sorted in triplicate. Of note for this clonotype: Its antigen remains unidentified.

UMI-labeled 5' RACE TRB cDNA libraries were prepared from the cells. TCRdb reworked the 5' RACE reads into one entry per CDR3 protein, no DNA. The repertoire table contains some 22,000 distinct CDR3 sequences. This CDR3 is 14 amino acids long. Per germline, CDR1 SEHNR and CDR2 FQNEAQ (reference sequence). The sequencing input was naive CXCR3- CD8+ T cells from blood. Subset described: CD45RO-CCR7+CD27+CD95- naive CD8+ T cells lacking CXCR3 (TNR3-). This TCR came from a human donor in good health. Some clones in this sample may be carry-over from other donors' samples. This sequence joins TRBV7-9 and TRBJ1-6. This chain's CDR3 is CASSSGYLSSPLHF.